Shown below are 5 T cell receptor beta chains from a single sample sequenced in a study of T cells in localized non-small cell lung cancer. Some clones are missing from TCRdb's copy, which holds only in-frame ones; the method was immunoSEQ multiplex PCR. The sample lists 40,000 to 65,000 clones, over 80% occurring once. The starting material was peripheral blood mononuclear cells, obtained before any cancer treatment. The receptors here all came from a man between 40 and 69 years old with stage III lung adenocarcinoma.

This clone was detected once. The chain has TRBV6-6 and TRBJ2-2, with D perhaps TRBD2 (6 bases). CDR3 length equals 14 residues. CDR1 is MNHNY, CDR2 SVGAGI, per germline (reference sequence). Trimming pared 7 bases from V and 2 bases from J, leaving 11 bases between. The CDR3 spells CASMGGGNTGELFF. CDR3 sequence (DNA): TGTGCCAGCATGGGGGGAGGAAACACCGGGGAGCTGTTTTTT.

The chain joins TRBV21-1 to TRBJ1-2; the table's TRBD1 call for D was not verified on the DNA. TRBV21-1 constitutes a pseudogene. The CDR3 has 19 amino acids. CDR3 amino acids: CASSQIGEWTVQTLYGYTF. CDR3 DNA sequence: TGTGCCAGCAGCCAGATCGGAGAATGGACAGTCCAAACCTTATATGGCTACACCTTC.

The CDR3 loop reads CASSLGQGIGELFF. The CDR3 bases are TGTGCCAGCAGCTTGGGACAGGGGATCGGGGAGCTGTTTTTT. The genes are TRBV7-9 and TRBJ2-2; 10 nucleotides line up with TRBD1. Germline V gene lookup returns CDR1 SEHNR and CDR2 FQNEAQ (reference sequence). J was trimmed by 7 bases and V by 3 bases; bases with no gene match: 2. The CDR3 runs to 14 residues.

The table lists this clone with a few counts. The chain links TRBV27 to TRBJ1-5; D is undetermined. Germline CDR1 and CDR2: MNHEY and SMNVEV (reference sequence). CDR3 length equals 13 residues. Between the trimmed V and J ends, which lost 2 bases and 5 bases, there was a span of 7 bases. The CDR3 loop is CASSLSQDQPQHF. The CDR3 DNA reads as TGTGCCAGCAGTTTAAGTCAGGATCAGCCCCAGCATTTT.

The V and J genes are TRBV2 and TRBJ2-1; no reliable D call. The CDR3 consists of 15 residues. Germline V gene lookup returns CDR1 SNHLY and CDR2 FYNNEI. Trimming took 5 bases from V and 0 from J, leaving 11 bases between them. This CDR3 is CASSSSVSSYNEQFF. In DNA, the CDR3 is TGTGCCAGCAGTTCCAGCGTAAGCTCCTACAATGAGCAGTTCTTC.